The source of this TCR beta chain is a study of naive and memory T cell subsets. Study findings and constraints: Each distinct alpha or beta sequence counts as one clonotype.

Remarks on this clonotype: The antigen remains undetermined.

Two oligonucleotides, mixed equimolar, formed the beta constant-region primer covering TRBC1 and TRBC2. TCRdb ran MiXCR on the UMI-ligation and nested PCR reads and lists one entry per CDR3 protein. The table has roughly 91,000 distinct CDR3 sequences, less than 15% seen once; the top ten hold 0.9% to 0.95%. The material sequenced was central memory CD4+ T cells from blood. This sequence originates from a human donor in good health.

In DNA, the CDR3 is TGTGCCAGCAGCTTACTAGCGGGAGGGAACACCGGGGAGCTGTTTTTT. This codes for CASSLLAGGNTGELFF. This chain uses TRBV7-2 with TRBJ2-2, with 11 bases identical to TRBD2. Germline values: CDR1 SGHTA, CDR2 FQGNSA. The V segment lost 2 bases and the J segment 1 base; nucleotides outside the gene matches: 0. The CDR3 runs 16 residues.